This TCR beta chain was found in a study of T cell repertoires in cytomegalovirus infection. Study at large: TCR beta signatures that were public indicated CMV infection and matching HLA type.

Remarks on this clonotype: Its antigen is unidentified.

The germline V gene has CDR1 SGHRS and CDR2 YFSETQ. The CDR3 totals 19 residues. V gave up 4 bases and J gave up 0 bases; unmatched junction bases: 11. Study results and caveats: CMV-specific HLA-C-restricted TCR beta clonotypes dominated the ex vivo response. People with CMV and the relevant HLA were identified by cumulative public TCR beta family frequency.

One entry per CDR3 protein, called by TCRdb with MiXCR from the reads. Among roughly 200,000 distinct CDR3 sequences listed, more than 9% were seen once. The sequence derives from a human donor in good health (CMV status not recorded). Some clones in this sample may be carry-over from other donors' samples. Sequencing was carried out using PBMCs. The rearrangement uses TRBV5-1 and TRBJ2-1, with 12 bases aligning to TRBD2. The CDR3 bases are TGCGCCAGCAGCCGCGACGGACTAGCGGGACAAGGCTCCTACAATGAGCAGTTCTTC. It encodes CASSRDGLAGQGSYNEQFF.